Listed below are T cell receptor beta chains from one sample, sequenced in a study of blood T cell repertoires in COVID-19. This table comes from immunoSEQ multiplex PCR, and its TCRdb copy is limited to in-frame clones, with some not included. Among about 76,000 clones listed, 80% were seen once. The sample was peripheral blood. The receptor source for this set is a human donor in a cohort sampled during active COVID-19. Both conserved end residues are part of each CDR3. The order of the fields is CDR3 DNA, CDR3 protein, D gene, clone size, V gene, J gene. D genes are given only for firm matches. For some rows the clone size is stated as once, few or many, or as a class when expanded; others skip it.

TGTGCCAGCAGTCCGTCGGGACAGGGCCGTGAAGCTTTCTTT,CASSPSGQGREAFF,TRBD1,.,TRBV28,TRBJ1-1
TGTGCCAGCACTCAAGCCGGCTCCCAGGGGGCCTATGGCTACACCTTC,CASTQAGSQGAYGYTF,TRBD1,.,TRBV6-1,TRBJ1-2
TGTGCCAGTAGTAGTTTACAGGAGAAATCAGATACGCAGTATTTT,CASSSLQEKSDTQYF,.,.,TRBV19,TRBJ2-3
TGTGCCAGCAGCTCCGGGACAGGGGCCGCTCCCCACCAAGAGACCCAGTACTTC,CASSSGTGAAPHQETQYF,TRBD1,.,TRBV5-8,TRBJ2-5
TGTGCCAGCAAGAAGACCAGGGGGTTAATTAAGGTAATGACTGAAGCTTTCTTT,CASKKTRGLIKVMTEAFF,TRBD1,.,TRBV28,TRBJ1-1
TGTGCCAGCTCACCCTACAGGGAATCCTACGAGCAGTACTTC,CASSPYRESYEQYF,.,.,TRBV18,TRBJ2-7
TGTGCCAGCAGCCAAGTTATGGAGACCCAGTACTTC,CASSQVMETQYF,.,.,TRBV3-1/TRBV3-2,TRBJ2-5
TGTGCCAGCAGCGCTTATAGCCACTCTGGGGCCAACGTCCTGACTTTC,CASSAYSHSGANVLTF,.,once,TRBV9,TRBJ2-6
TGTGCCAGCAGCTTAGGGGACAGGGTCCCCAATGAGCAGTTCTTC,CASSLGDRVPNEQFF,TRBD1,.,TRBV7-2,TRBJ2-1
TGTGCCAGCAGCTCAACGGGGGGCATGAATACGCAGTATTTT,CASSSTGGMNTQYF,.,.,TRBV7-2,TRBJ2-3
TGTGCCAGAAGCTTGGATTGGGGGGGCGCGAGCAATCAGCCCCAGCATTTT,CARSLDWGGASNQPQHF,.,.,TRBV5-3,TRBJ1-5
TGTGCCCACCAGGAAGCGGGGGGCTACGAGCAGTACTTC,CAHQEAGGYEQYF,TRBD2,.,TRBV6-5,TRBJ2-7
TGTGCCAGCAGCTTAGACGTAGCGGGGGACCCCTACAATGAGCAGTTCTTC,CASSLDVAGDPYNEQFF,TRBD2,.,TRBV7-2,TRBJ2-1
TGTGCCAGCAGCGGTATGGACGGGATCTCTGGAAACACCATATATTTT,CASSGMDGISGNTIYF,.,few,TRBV3-1/TRBV3-2,TRBJ1-3
TGTGCCAGCAGTTTATCGCGGGACAGGGTGGGCGGCGGTGAAAAACTGTTTTTT,CASSLSRDRVGGGEKLFF,TRBD1,.,TRBV27,TRBJ1-4
TGTGCCAGCAATCACCGGGCTAGCGGGGCCTACAATGAGCAGTTCTTC,CASNHRASGAYNEQFF,TRBD2,once,TRBV7-2,TRBJ2-1
TGTGCCACCACAGGGGGCACAGGGCAGCCCCAGCATTTT,CATTGGTGQPQHF,TRBD1,.,TRBV10-3,TRBJ1-5
TGTGCCAGCAGCTACATGACAGGGGTGGACACTGAAGCTTTCTTT,CASSYMTGVDTEAFF,TRBD1,.,TRBV9,TRBJ1-1
TGTGCCTGGAGCGGACATCATAATTCACCCCTCCACTTT,CAWSGHHNSPLHF,.,few,TRBV30,TRBJ1-6
TGTGCCTGGAGTCCAGCGGGGTGGGGGGATACGCAGTATTTT,CAWSPAGWGDTQYF,TRBD2,few,TRBV30,TRBJ2-3
TGTGCCAGCAGCTTGAGCACCCACGGAGCTTTCTTT,CASSLSTHGAFF,.,.,TRBV5-6,TRBJ1-1
TGCGCCAGCAGCCTGGCTAGCGGGGGGGCTAGGATCACCGGGGAGCTGTTTTTT,CASSLASGGARITGELFF,TRBD2,.,TRBV4-3,TRBJ2-2
TGTGCCAGCAGCCCGTCAGGGGCGGCAAGCTATGGCTACACCTTC,CASSPSGAASYGYTF,.,few,TRBV6-5,TRBJ1-2
TGCGCCAGCAGTCGGACAGGGACGGGGGGAAACACCATATATTTT,CASSRTGTGGNTIYF,TRBD1,.,TRBV4-3,TRBJ1-3
TGTGCCAGCAGGACAGAAGGAAACACCATATATTTT,CASRTEGNTIYF,.,once,TRBV6-5,TRBJ1-3
TGTGCCAGCGGCCCTCGCGGGGAGACCCAGTACTTC,CASGPRGETQYF,.,.,TRBV27,TRBJ2-5
TGCGCCAGCAGCCAAGGGCGTGACAGGGGAATGGCTGGAAACACCATATATTTT,CASSQGRDRGMAGNTIYF,TRBD1,.,TRBV4-3,TRBJ1-3
TGTGCCAGCAGCCCTCTCAGGGTGGATACGCAGTATTTT,CASSPLRVDTQYF,.,.,TRBV5-6,TRBJ2-3
TGTGCCAGCAGTTACTCCGGGGTGAACTCTGGAAACACCATATATTTT,CASSYSGVNSGNTIYF,.,.,TRBV6-5,TRBJ1-3
TGTGCCAGCAGCTTGCCCAGGCCGATGAACTATGGCTACACCTTC,CASSLPRPMNYGYTF,.,once,TRBV5-8,TRBJ1-2
TGTGCCAGCAGTGACCGGGGACAGGGGGGAGCCGGGGCCAACGTCCTGACTTTC,CASSDRGQGGAGANVLTF,TRBD1,.,TRBV25-1,TRBJ2-6
TGTGCCAGCAGTTACCTCAGCGGGGGAGGTACCGGGGAGCTGTTTTTT,CASSYLSGGGTGELFF,TRBD2,.,TRBV6-5,TRBJ2-2
TGTGCCAGCAGCTCTCAGTTGGCAGGGGAAAAAAACATTCAGTACTTC,CASSSQLAGEKNIQYF,.,.,TRBV5-4,TRBJ2-4
TGTGCCAGCAGTTACAGGGCGGGGGAGCAGTACTTC,CASSYRAGEQYF,.,few,TRBV6-2/TRBV6-3,TRBJ2-7
TGTGCCAGCAGCCCCAGGACAGGGTTCGACGATCAGCCCCAGCATTTT,CASSPRTGFDDQPQHF,TRBD1,.,TRBV6-2/TRBV6-3,TRBJ1-5
TGTGCCAGCAGCGCCCGGGACAGGGGGTACGAGCAGTACTTC,CASSARDRGYEQYF,TRBD1,.,TRBV11-3,TRBJ2-7
TGTGCCACCAGTGGACTAGCCAATGAGCAGTTCTTC,CATSGLANEQFF,TRBD2,many,TRBV24-1,TRBJ2-1
TGTGCCAGCAGCAGACAGCGGAACACTGAAGCTTTCTTT,CASSRQRNTEAFF,.,.,TRBV11-3,TRBJ1-1
TGTGCCAGCCGCGGCGGTGGCACTGAAGCTTTCTTT,CASRGGGTEAFF,.,.,TRBV12-3/TRBV12-4,TRBJ1-1
TGTGCCAGCAGTGACACTGGGTACGAGCAGTACTTC,CASSDTGYEQYF,.,.,TRBV6-2/TRBV6-3,TRBJ2-7
TGCGCCAGCAGCTGGACAGGGGGCGTCGATGGCTACACCTTC,CASSWTGGVDGYTF,TRBD1,.,TRBV5-1,TRBJ1-2
TGTGCCAGCAGCCAAGGAACAGGACAGTTCTTC,CASSQGTGQFF,.,.,TRBV16,TRBJ2-1
TGTGCCAGCAGCTCTGACAGGGGAAGGTCTTTCTTT,CASSSDRGRSFF,TRBD1,.,TRBV7-2,TRBJ1-1